This T cell receptor (beta chain) was documented in a study of T cell responses to AZD1222 COVID-19 vaccine. The method was immunoSEQ multiplex PCR; TCRdb's version includes in-frame clones alone and lacks a portion of them. Among approximately 120,000 clones listed, 89% were seen once. With regard to this clone: What it binds is unknown.

Whole-study findings and limits: Among spike-specific TCRs, nearly half reportedly target unmutated variant regions. Every sample of the repertoires postdated the peak T cell response. Spike-specific TCR breadth and depth were elevated following two AZD1222 doses. The donor cohort was predominantly white British with a female majority, and clonal diversity may have been underestimated.

The receptor was derived from an adult in good health. Sequenced here: peripheral blood, sampled on day 0 of AZD1222 vaccination.

CDR3 bases: TGTGCCTGGAGTGACCCCCCAGGGCTAAGCTCCTACGAGCAGTACTTC. Protein product: CAWSDPPGLSSYEQYF. The J gene is TRBJ2-7, the V gene TRBV30; tentatively, D is TRBD1 (5 bases). V was cut by 1 base and J by 0 bases, with 16 bases left in between. The length of the CDR3 is 16 residues. Germline V gives CDR1 GTSNPN, CDR2 SVGIG (reference sequence). The whole variable domain, remainder taken from reference TRBV30 and TRBJ2-7, is SQTIHQWPATLVQPVGSPLSLECTVEGTSNPNLYWYRQAAGRGLQLLFYSVGIGQISSEVPQNLSASRPQDRQFILSSKKLLLSDSGFYLCAWSDPPGLSSYEQYFGPGTRLTVT.